A single sample gave rise to the 2 T cell receptor beta chains below, sequenced in a study of T and B cells in COVID-19 patients. BIOMED2 TRB-A/B primer pools were used in multiplex TRB PCR. TCRdb processed the multiplex PCR reads anew with MiXCR; each CDR3 protein has one entry. Of 4,000 to 6,000 distinct CDR3 sequences in the sample, 20% to 25% are singletons; the top ten hold about an eighth. Each TRB amplification used 250-500 ng of genomic DNA from blood. The sequenced material came from blood. These receptors originate from a human donor with active COVID-19.

This clonotype is large (0.1 to 1%). The rearrangement joins TRBV19 to TRBJ2-1, with 10 bases fitting TRBD1. Trimming at V came to 5 bases and at J to 7 bases, leaving 8 bases not matched to a gene. Looked up from germline, CDR1 is LNHDA and CDR2 is SQIVND (reference sequence). CDR3 length: 15 amino acids. The chain's CDR3 is CASSARTGGSNEQFF. Here the CDR3 DNA reads TGTGCCAGTAGTGCACGGACAGGGGGAAGTAATGAGCAGTTCTTC.

By share of the sample, this clonotype is medium-sized. This chain joins TRBV6-5 and TRBJ2-7; perhaps TRBD2 as D (6 bases). The V end was cut by 5 bases, the J end by 4 bases, with 12 bases between. Per germline, CDR1 MNHEY and CDR2 SVGAGI. This CDR3 is built from 13 residues. DNA for the CDR3: TGTGCCAGCAGTCCCGGGACTGCATACGAGCAGTACTTC. This encodes CASSPGTAYEQYF.